The subject of this entry is one T cell receptor (beta chain). It has no known antigen specificity. The input lacks base qualities; no much larger clone sits a single base away. Library construction relied on 5' RACE. The reads were generated on an Illumina HiSeq 2500. A second PCR of about 7 to 12 cycles was run with a J-beta primer mix and a sample-barcoded 5' primer. Each TCR beta cDNA molecule received a unique molecular identifier from a template-switch 5' adaptor carrying 12 random nucleotides. At least 2.5 million CDR3-containing paired-end reads were obtained from each sample. All of the RNA was converted into first-strand cDNA using the Mint cDNA synthesis kit, with a TRBC-specific oligonucleotide serving as the primer. All cDNA was treated with uracil-DNA glycosylase and then went through a first 18-cycle PCR with the universal primers M1SS and BC2_uni_R. The authors processed their data as follows. For normalization, 1 million high-quality reads were randomly selected from each sample, with every read carrying a distinct molecular identifier. Instead of being binned into consensus sequences, reads with shared molecular identifiers were discarded. MiTCR, set to a Q25 quality threshold and the strictest error-elimination algorithm, was used for CDR3 identification, clonotype clustering and error correction. Lower-bound total TCR beta diversity was estimated with a nonparametric unseen species model using Euler transformation. The public reads were reanalyzed by TCRdb: fastp trimming at Q25, MiXCR alignment, in-frame beta chains only. Rows matching on CDR3 protein sequence are summarized as one entry with the most common DNA and genes. TCRdb's processing, not the authors', yielded these V and J calls. Counted in this sample were approximately 800,000 distinct CDR3 sequences; 35% to 40% of them appeared once. The ten top clones hold about an eighth of the sample.

These data are taken from a study of blood T cells in healthy people across ages (dated by TCRdb to the mid-2010s). In terms of the full investigation: In model experiments, template switching captured roughly one uniquely barcoded TCR beta cDNA molecule for every two T cells. Age-related changes in TCR beta repertoire diversity were measured in the study by deep sequencing normalized with unique cDNA molecular identifiers. Two additional independent replicas of 1 million unique cDNA reads from the same blood draw were analyzed for two donors (one aged 18 to 29 and one aged 80 or older). Donors were grouped into four age groups: young (average approximately 15 years), middle-aged (less than 40), aged (approximately 58) and long-lived (approximately 75). To avoid experimental bias, donors of different ages were spread randomly across the sequencing lanes. Beyond this particular receptor, the publication reports: Estimates of total diversity based on one million sequenced T cells were regarded as lower bounds and as underestimates. The percentage of naive T cells measured by flow cytometry correlated strongly with observed TCR beta diversity. Donor CMV infection status was unknown, potentially confounding age-related changes in expanded clonotypes. Compared with the aged group, more naive CD4+ T cells, fewer expanded clones and increased TCR diversity were shown by the long-lived group, suggesting age selection. Conclusive comparison of naive and antigen-experienced compartments was prevented by the profiling of bulk unsorted PBMCs. Observed TCR beta diversity per million T cells fell roughly linearly with age, and a significant reduction was already apparent by age around 44.

The roughly 39 donors, aged about 6 to 95 years, were systemically healthy Caucasian individuals from Russia. About 10 milliliters of peripheral blood were collected from each donor into EDTA-treated Vacutainer tubes. Ficoll-Paque density-gradient centrifugation was used to isolate PBMCs, with at least 6.5 million per sample. Total RNA was extracted from PBMCs with Trizol reagent, with at least 6 micrograms obtained per sample. For every donor, an aliquot of PBMCs went through flow cytometry to measure the percentages of naive CD45RAhigh/CD27high T cells. The material sequenced was blood. The source is a man younger than 35 in good health.

The CDR3 here reads CASRRGQSGNTIYF. The bases are TGTGCCAGCAGGAGAGGCCAAAGTGGAAACACCATATATTTT. This sequence uses TRBV12-3 or TRBV12-4 and TRBJ1-3; too little of a D gene remains to name it. V is pared back by 6 bases and J by 3 bases, with 12 bases lying between the germline termini. The CDR3 numbers 14 residues from cysteine through phenylalanine. The sequence is cut down to CDR3 DNA, 42 bases in frame from base 1.